The TCR beta chain under discussion was sequenced for a study of post-analysis software for immune sequencing data. Germline V gene data show CDR1 as ENHRY and CDR2 as SYGVKD. The CDR3 length is 13 residues. Germline trimming cut 7 bases from V and 8 bases from J; bases unmatched to any gene: 5. This clonotype was observed a single time. Its antigen remains unidentified. Overall study results and limits: About 5 TRBV segments occurring more often in patients than controls included TRBV5-6, TRBV5-1 and TRBV20-1.

Presence of unique molecular identifiers characterized the TCR beta cDNA libraries. TCRdb re-called the PCR reads with MiXCR, one entry per CDR3 protein. This table has 550,000 to 700,000 distinct CDR3 sequences, 44% appearing once. The V call is TRBV10-3, the J call TRBJ1-6, with 7 positions matching TRBD1. The material sequenced was blood. This sequence was found in a girl under 18 with multiple sclerosis. The DNA of the CDR3 is TGTGCCATCAAAGGGACAGACGATTCACCCCTCCACTTT. Protein: CAIKGTDDSPLHF.